This TCR beta chain was recorded in a study of blood T cell repertoires in COVID-19. Participant reports of clinical history set cohort assignment. Each recovered donor of Cohort 3 presented with two negative PCRs, clearance, or symptom resolution. Germline V CDR1 and CDR2: MNHNS, SASEGT. There are 13 residues in the CDR3. Trimming shortened V by 3 bases and J by 0 bases, and 6 bases separated the two germline ends. The authors' processing: Amplification of reference gene primers was used by the study to estimate nucleated cell counts. TCRdb's table, derived via immunoSEQ multiplex PCR, lists solely in-frame clones and lacks some. That table gives V, J and clone size, and the DNA gave D and trimming. Here the sample spans some 250,000 clones, 80% to 90% being singletons.

This sequence joins TRBV6-1 and TRBJ2-7; D remains unclear. Source material: PBMCs or T cells enriched from blood (not recorded which). The receptor was derived from a man aged 35 to 55 who had recovered from COVID-19. CDR3 bases: TGTGCCAGCAGTGACCGTAGCTCCTACGAGCAGTACTTC. Protein sequence: CASSDRSSYEQYF.